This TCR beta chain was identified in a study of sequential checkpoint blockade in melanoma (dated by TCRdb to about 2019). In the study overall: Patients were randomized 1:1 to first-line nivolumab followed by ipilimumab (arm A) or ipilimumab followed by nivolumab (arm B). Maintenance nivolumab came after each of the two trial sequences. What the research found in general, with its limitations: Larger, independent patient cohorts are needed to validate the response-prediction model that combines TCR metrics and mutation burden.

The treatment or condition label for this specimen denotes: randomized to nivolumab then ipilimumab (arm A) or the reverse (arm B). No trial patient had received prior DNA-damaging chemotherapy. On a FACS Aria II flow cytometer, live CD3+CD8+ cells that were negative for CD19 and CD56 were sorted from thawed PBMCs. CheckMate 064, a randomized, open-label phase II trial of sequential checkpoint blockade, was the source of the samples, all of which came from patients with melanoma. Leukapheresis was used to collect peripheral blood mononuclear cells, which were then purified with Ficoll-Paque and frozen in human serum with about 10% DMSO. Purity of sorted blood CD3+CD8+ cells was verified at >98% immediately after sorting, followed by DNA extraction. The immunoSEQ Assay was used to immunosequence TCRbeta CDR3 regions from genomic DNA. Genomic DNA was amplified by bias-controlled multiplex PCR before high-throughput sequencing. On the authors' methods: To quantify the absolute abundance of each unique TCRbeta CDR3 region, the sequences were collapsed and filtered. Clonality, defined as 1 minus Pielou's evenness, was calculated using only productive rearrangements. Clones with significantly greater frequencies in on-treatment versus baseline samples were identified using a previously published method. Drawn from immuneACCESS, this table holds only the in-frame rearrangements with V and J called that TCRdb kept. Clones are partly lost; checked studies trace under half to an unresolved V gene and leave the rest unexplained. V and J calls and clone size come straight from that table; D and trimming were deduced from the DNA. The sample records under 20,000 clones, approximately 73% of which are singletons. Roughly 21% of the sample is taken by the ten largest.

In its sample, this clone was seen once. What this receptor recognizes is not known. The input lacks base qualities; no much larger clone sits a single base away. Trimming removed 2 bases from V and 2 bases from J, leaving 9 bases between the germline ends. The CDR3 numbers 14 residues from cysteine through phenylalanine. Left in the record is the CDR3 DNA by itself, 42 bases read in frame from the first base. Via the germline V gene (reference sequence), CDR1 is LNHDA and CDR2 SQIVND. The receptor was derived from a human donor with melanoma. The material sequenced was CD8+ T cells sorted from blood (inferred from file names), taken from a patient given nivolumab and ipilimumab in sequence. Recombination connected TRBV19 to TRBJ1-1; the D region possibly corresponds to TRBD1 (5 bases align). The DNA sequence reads TGTGCCAGTAGTATAACAGGAATTAACACTGAAGCTTTCTTT. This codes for CASSITGINTEAFF.